The clone carrying this T cell receptor (beta chain) was observed at least ten times. These data originate in a study of human T cells and chemical hapten exposure. About the research overall: Small differences in pooled library volume mainly drove the variation in TCR yields per sample.

TCRdb analysed the RACE reads with MiXCR anew, one entry per CDR3 protein. The sample includes roughly 34,000 distinct CDR3 sequences, around 6.4% of them seen just once. Time point reported: patch test 1, 2 weeks after DPC sensitization. Treatment reported: therapeutic diphenylcyclopropenone sensitization with weekly scalp DPC. Unseparated into fractions, whole blood served as the source from which total RNA was extracted. The V end was cut by 2 bases, the J end by 5 bases, with 13 bases between. CDR1 is MNHEY, CDR2 SVGEGT, per germline. The CDR3 is made up of 14 amino acids. Sequences were derived from whole blood, sampled in connection with sensitization to the hapten diphenylcyclopropenone (DPC). This receptor was identified in a woman in her twenties or thirties with alopecia areata. Some clones in this sample may be carry-over from other donors' samples. The chain joins TRBV6-2 or TRBV6-3 to TRBJ2-7, with D possibly matching TRBD2 (7 bases). This chain's CDR3 is CASSYGGAVHEQYF. The CDR3 nucleotides read TGTGCCAGCAGTTACGGGGGGGCAGTACACGAGCAGTACTTC.